This T cell receptor (beta chain) derives from a study of blood T cell repertoires in COVID-19. The wider study: COVID-19 samples from acute and convalescent phases originated in the United States, Italy and Spain. T cells, B-cell-depleted T cells, or PBMCs supplied cDNA or gDNA.

V was cut by 3 bases and J by 2 bases, with 14 bases left in between. Germline CDR1 is KGHSH and CDR2 is LQKENI. The CDR3 is 16 residues long. In the original processing: Reference gene primers were amplified, and this amplification served to estimate nucleated cell counts. Data came from immunoSEQ multiplex PCR; TCRdb stores just in-frame clones and leaves some out. That table supplies the V and J calls and clone size; D and trimming were determined from the DNA. The profile covers 40,000 to 60,000 clones, with roughly 84% appearing a single time and 13% to 15% taken by the ten largest. Sequencing was performed on peripheral blood. The source is a human donor in a cohort sampled during active COVID-19. The chain carries TRBV18 and TRBJ1-5, with D maybe TRBD1 (6 bases). CDR3 residues: CASSPAEGDRNQPQHF. The CDR3 nucleotides are TGTGCCAGCTCACCTGCCGAGGGGGACCGCAATCAGCCCCAGCATTTT.